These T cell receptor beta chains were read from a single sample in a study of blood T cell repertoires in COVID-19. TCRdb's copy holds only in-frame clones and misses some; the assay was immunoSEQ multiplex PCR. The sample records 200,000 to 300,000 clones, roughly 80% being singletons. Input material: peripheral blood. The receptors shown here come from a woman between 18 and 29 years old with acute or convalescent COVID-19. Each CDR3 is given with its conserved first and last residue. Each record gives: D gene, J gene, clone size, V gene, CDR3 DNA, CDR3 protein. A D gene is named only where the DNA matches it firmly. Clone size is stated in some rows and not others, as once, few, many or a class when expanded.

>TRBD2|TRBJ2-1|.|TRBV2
TGTGCCAGCAGTGACAGGACTAGCGGGGCGCAGTTCTTC
CASSDRTSGAQFF
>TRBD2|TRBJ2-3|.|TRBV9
TGTGCCAGCAGCGCTAGCGGGAGGAGGGATACGCAGTATTTT
CASSASGRRDTQYF
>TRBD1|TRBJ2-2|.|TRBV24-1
TGTGCCACCGGGGACAGAAACACCGGGGAGCTGTTTTTT
CATGDRNTGELFF
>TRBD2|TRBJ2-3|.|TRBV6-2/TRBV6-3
TGTGCCAGCAGTTACGTTGTAGCGGGAGGACGCACAGATACGCAGTATTTT
CASSYVVAGGRTDTQYF
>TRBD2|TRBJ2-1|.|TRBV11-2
TGTGCCAGCAGCTATAGCGGGAGGGCTGCCTACAATGAGCAGTTCTTC
CASSYSGRAAYNEQFF
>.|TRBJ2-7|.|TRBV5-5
TGTGCCAGCAGCGGGAACAGGAACGCCTACGAGCAGTACTTC
CASSGNRNAYEQYF
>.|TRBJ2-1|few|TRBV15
TGTGCCACCAGCAGAGTCGTTACTAGTTTCCCCGACAATGAGCAGTTCTTC
CATSRVVTSFPDNEQFF
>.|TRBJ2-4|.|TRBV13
TGTGCCAGCAGCTTCGGTACGGACATTCAGTACTTC
CASSFGTDIQYF
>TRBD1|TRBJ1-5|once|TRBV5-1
TGCGCCAGCAGCCGGACAGGGGCGGACAATCAGCCCCAGCATTTT
CASSRTGADNQPQHF
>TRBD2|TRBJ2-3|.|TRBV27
TGTGCCAGCAGTTTCCTGGAAGCGGGGGGCACAGATACGCAGTATTTT
CASSFLEAGGTDTQYF
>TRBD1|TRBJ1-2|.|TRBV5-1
TGCGCCAGCAGCTCCGGACAGGGGGCAATCTATGGCTACACCTTC
CASSSGQGAIYGYTF
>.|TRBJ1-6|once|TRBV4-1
TGCGCCAGCAGCCAAGATCTGTTTCAGGGAAATTCACCCCTCCACTTT
CASSQDLFQGNSPLHF
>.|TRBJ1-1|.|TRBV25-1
TGTGCCAGCAGTGAAGCTCGGGAAGCTTTCTTT
CASSEAREAFF
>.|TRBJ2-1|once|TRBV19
TGTGCCAGTCGTAAGCGGGACAACGCGCCTAAAAGCTCCTACAATGAGCAGTTCTTC
CASRKRDNAPKSSYNEQFF
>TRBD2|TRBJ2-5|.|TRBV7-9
TGTGCCAGCAGCCCTCTGGCTAGCGGGAGGGAGACCCAGTACTTC
CASSPLASGRETQYF
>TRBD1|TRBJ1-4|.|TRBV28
TGTGCCAGCAGTAACCCCGGGACAGCGACAGTTGAAAAACTGTTTTTT
CASSNPGTATVEKLFF
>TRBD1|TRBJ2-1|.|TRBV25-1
TGTGCCAGCAGTGAATATTCACAGGGGGTTGAGCAGTTCTTC
CASSEYSQGVEQFF
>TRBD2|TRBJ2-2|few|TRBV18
TGTGCCAGCTCACCAACTCCGGCGGGAGGGCCTGCCGGGGAGCTGTTTTTT
CASSPTPAGGPAGELFF
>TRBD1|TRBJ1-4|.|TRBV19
TGTGCCAGTAGTACCCGGACAGGGGGCGAGGTTGCAACTAATGAAAAACTGTTTTTT
CASSTRTGGEVATNEKLFF
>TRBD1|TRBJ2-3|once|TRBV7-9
TGTGCCAGCAGCGAGAAGAAACGGGACAGGTTGACAGATACGCAGTATTTT
CASSEKKRDRLTDTQYF
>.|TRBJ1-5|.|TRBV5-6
TGTGCCAGCAGCTTGTCAGGCAGACCCAATCAGCCCCAGCATTTT
CASSLSGRPNQPQHF
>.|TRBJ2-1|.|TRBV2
TGTGCCAGCAGTGAAACAGGGAGCTCCTACAATGAGCAGTTCTTC
CASSETGSSYNEQFF
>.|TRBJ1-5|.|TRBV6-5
TGTGCCAGCAGACGCGACAGGTCCAATCAGCCCCAGCATTTT
CASRRDRSNQPQHF
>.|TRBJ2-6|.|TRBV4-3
TGCGCCAGCAGCCAAGAGCCAGGGGCTGGGGCCAACGTCCTGACTTTC
CASSQEPGAGANVLTF
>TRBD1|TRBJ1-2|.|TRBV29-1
TGCAGCGCCCAACTGGGGACAGGGGTTGGCTATGGCTACACCTTC
CSAQLGTGVGYGYTF
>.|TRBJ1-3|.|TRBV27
TGTGCCAGCAGTTCGTTCTCTGGAAACACCATATATTTT
CASSSFSGNTIYF
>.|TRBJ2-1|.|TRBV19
TGTGCCAGTAGTACCCGGGAGCGGTACAATGAGCAGTTCTTC
CASSTRERYNEQFF
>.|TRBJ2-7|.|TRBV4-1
TGCGCCAGCAGCCAAGTCGGAGGTTCCGACGAGCAGTACTTC
CASSQVGGSDEQYF
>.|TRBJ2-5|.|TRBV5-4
TGTGCCAGCAGAAGGGCCGGGACTGGAAGGGAGACCCAGTACTTC
CASRRAGTGRETQYF
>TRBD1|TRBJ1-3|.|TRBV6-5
TGTGCCAGCAGTTACTCCGGGACAGGGGACACCATATATTTT
CASSYSGTGDTIYF
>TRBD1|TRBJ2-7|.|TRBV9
TGTGCCAGCAGCGTACTCGGGACAGGGTCCGGCGAGCAGTACTTC
CASSVLGTGSGEQYF
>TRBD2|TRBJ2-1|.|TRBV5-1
TGCGCCAGCAGCTTGGATGGGGGGGAACCTTACAATGAGCAGTTCTTC
CASSLDGGEPYNEQFF
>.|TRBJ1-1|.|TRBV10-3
TGTGCCATCAGTCCAGGTATTAGTGGGTTATCAGCTTTCTTT
CAISPGISGLSAFF
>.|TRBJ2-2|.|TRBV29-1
TGCAGCGTTGCCTGGCAGGGCAACACCGGGGAGCTGTTTTTT
CSVAWQGNTGELFF
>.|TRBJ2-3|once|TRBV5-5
TGTGCCAGCAGCTTGGCCCCTTTAGTAGGGGCAGATACGCAGTATTTT
CASSLAPLVGADTQYF
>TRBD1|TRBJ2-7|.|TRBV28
TGTGCCAGCAGTTTATCGTGGACAGGCCCCTACGAGCAGTACTTC
CASSLSWTGPYEQYF
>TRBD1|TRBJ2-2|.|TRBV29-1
TGCAGCGTAGGACAGGGGGCGAACACCGGGGAGCTGTTTTTT
CSVGQGANTGELFF
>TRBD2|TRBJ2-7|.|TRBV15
TGTGCCACCAGCAGGACCGGGACTAGCGGCTACGAGCAGTACTTC
CATSRTGTSGYEQYF
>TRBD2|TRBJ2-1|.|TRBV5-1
TGCGCCAGCAGCTTGGCTAGCGGGATGTCCTACAATGAGCAGTTCTTC
CASSLASGMSYNEQFF
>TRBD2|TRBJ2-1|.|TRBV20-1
TGCAGTGCTAGTGGGGCGGGGGACTACAATGAGCAGTTCTTC
CSASGAGDYNEQFF
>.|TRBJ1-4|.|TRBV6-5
TGTGCCAGCACATCGGGGGTGTTGAGTGAAAAACTGTTTTTT
CASTSGVLSEKLFF
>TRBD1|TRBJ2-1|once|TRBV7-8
TGTGCCAGCAGCCGCTCGACAGGGAATGAGCAGTTCTTC
CASSRSTGNEQFF
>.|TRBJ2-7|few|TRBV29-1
TGCAGCGCTAGGAACCGGGGGTACGAGCAGTACTTC
CSARNRGYEQYF
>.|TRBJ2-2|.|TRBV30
TGTGCCTGGCGTCGGGACTCAGGCTCAGGGGAGCTGTTTTTT
CAWRRDSGSGELFF
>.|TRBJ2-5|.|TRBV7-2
TGTGCCAGCAGGTCACAGCAGTACCAAGAGACCCAGTACTTC
CASRSQQYQETQYF
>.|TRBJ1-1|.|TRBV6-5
TGTGCCAGCGAGAGGGTAGGAGGTGAAGCTTTCTTT
CASERVGGEAFF
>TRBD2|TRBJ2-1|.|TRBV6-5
TGTGCCAGCAGTTACGGTCGCGGGGGGCTTGATGAGCAGTTCTTC
CASSYGRGGLDEQFF
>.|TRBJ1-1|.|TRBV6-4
TGTGCCAGCAGTGACAATCAGAACACTGAAGCTTTCTTT
CASSDNQNTEAFF
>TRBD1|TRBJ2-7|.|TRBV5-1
TGCGCCAGCAGCGCGAGGACAGGGTTCTCCTACGAGCAGTACTTC
CASSARTGFSYEQYF
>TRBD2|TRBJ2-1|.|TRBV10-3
TGTGCCATCAGTCGGGGGGAATACAATGAGCAGTTCTTC
CAISRGEYNEQFF
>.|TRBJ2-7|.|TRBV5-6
TGTGCCAGCAGCTTGAGGGGACTCTCCTACGAGCAGTACTTC
CASSLRGLSYEQYF
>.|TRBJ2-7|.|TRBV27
TGTGCCAGCGGGCTCCTCTCCTACGAGCAGTACTTC
CASGLLSYEQYF
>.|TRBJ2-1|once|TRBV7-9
TGTGCCAGCAGCTTAGCGTACGGGTTGGAATACAATGAGCAGTTCTTC
CASSLAYGLEYNEQFF